Shown below are 17 T cell receptor beta chains from a single sample sequenced in a study of shared T cell receptors in the human thymus. This table comes from immunoSEQ multiplex PCR, and its TCRdb copy is limited to in-frame clones, with some not included. Of hundreds of thousands of clones listed, approximately 80% were seen once; the top ten hold roughly 0.013%. This sample also appeared in a second study, on human thymus T cells.

Sequenced input: thymocytes. These receptors were taken from a boy younger than two with a congenital heart defect.

The rearrangement uses TRBV6-5 and TRBJ1-1; the match to TRBD1 covers 7 bases. CDR3 length equals 14 residues. From germline, CDR1 is MNHEY and CDR2 SVGAGI. Trimming at V came to 10 bases and at J to 0 bases, leaving 8 bases not matched to a gene. CDR3 loop: CATGDSAMNTEAFF. In DNA, the CDR3 is TGTGCCACCGGGGACAGTGCAATGAACACTGAAGCTTTCTTT.

The rearrangement links TRBV4-3 to TRBJ2-4; maybe TRBD1 (5 bases). The V and J ends lost 3 bases and 0 bases respectively, with 18 bases between them. Per germline, CDR1 LGHNA and CDR2 YSLEER. This CDR3 has 18 residues. CDR3 DNA sequence: TGCGCCAGCAGCCAGAGGTGGGGCGGAAAGGGAGCCAAAAACATTCAGTACTTC. As protein: CASSQRWGGKGAKNIQYF.

This chain links TRBV27 with TRBJ1-3, with 9 bases that match TRBD1. CDR1 MNHEY and CDR2 SMNVEV come from the germline V gene (reference sequence). The length of the CDR3 is 19 residues. J lost 9 bases, V lost 2 bases, and 20 bases had no gene match. The DNA for the CDR3 is TGTGCCAGCAGTTTACGGACCCCCTCAACAGGGGGCAACCCGGGCACCATATATTTT. Amino acids: CASSLRTPSTGGNPGTIYF.

V usage is TRBV30 and J usage is TRBJ2-3; TRBD2 matches 12 bases. The CDR3 is 15 amino acids. The germline gives CDR1 GTSNPN, CDR2 SVGIG (reference sequence). Trimming cost V 3 bases and J 8 bases; bases outside gene matches: 9. The CDR3 nucleotides read TGTGCCTGGAGGAGACTAGCGGGAGAGCGGGCTACGCAGTATTTT. Translating gives CAWRRLAGERATQYF.

The rearrangement links TRBV2 to TRBJ2-7; tentatively, D is TRBD1 (6 bases). V lost 7 bases to trimming and J lost 4 bases, with 14 bases between them. Germline lookup yields CDR1 SNHLY and CDR2 FYNNEI. The CDR3 sequence is 13 residues long. The CDR3 DNA reads as TGTGCCAGCAAGGGGACGACAGGATACGAGCAGTACTTC. Encoded protein: CASKGTTGYEQYF.

The chain couples TRBV7-9 to TRBJ2-5, with 10 positions matching TRBD2. Germline CDR1 and CDR2: SEHNR and FQNEAQ (reference sequence). This CDR3 is 19 amino acids long. Trimming cost V 1 base and J 1 base; bases outside gene matches: 12. The CDR3 nucleotides are TGTGCCAGCAGCTTAGGGACAGGGTCACTAGCGGGAACCCAAGAGACCCAGTACTTC. Translating it yields CASSLGTGSLAGTQETQYF.

J is TRBJ1-5 and V is TRBV7-8, with a weak D call TRBD1 (6 bases). V shed 5 bases and J shed 1 base, with 21 bases lying between them. Germline CDR1 and CDR2: SGHVS and FQNEAQ. The CDR3 has 18 amino acids. CDR3 nucleotides: TGTGCCAGCAGCCTTTGGACTCTCAGGGGAGGGAGCAATCAGCCCCAGCATTTT. This encodes CASSLWTLRGGSNQPQHF.

V gene TRBV4-3 combines with J gene TRBJ2-2, with D possibly TRBD2 on 6 matching bases. This CDR3 has 17 residues. Between the trimmed V and J ends, which lost 4 bases and 6 bases, there was a span of 21 bases. Germline V gene sequence: CDR1 LGHNA, CDR2 YSLEER. The CDR3 coding sequence is TGCGCCAGCAGCCCCCCCGGGGCGGGAAATCCCCCCGGGGAGCTGTTTTTT. This codes for CASSPPGAGNPPGELFF.

The V and J genes are TRBV6-6 and TRBJ2-7; 8 bases align to TRBD2. The CDR3 has 16 residues. Per germline, CDR1 MNHNY and CDR2 SVGAGI (reference sequence). V lost 8 bases to trimming and J lost 3 bases; unmatched junction nucleotides: 15. The CDR3 nucleotides are TGTGCCAGCCAACTAGCGGTCGAATCGATGTACTACGAGCAGTACTTC. It translates to CASQLAVESMYYEQYF.

This clone was observed a handful of times. This chain uses TRBV10-3 with TRBJ2-1; possibly TRBD2 for D (5 bases). The CDR3 sequence is 14 residues long. Germline values: CDR1 ENHRY, CDR2 SYGVKD. The V and J ends lost 10 bases and 8 bases respectively, with 21 bases between them. CDR3 amino acids: CATVAGPVGDEQFF. CDR3 nucleotides: TGTGCCACTGTGGCGGGTCCCGTGGGCGATGAGCAGTTCTTC.

The rearrangement links TRBV5-4 to TRBJ2-1; D perhaps matches TRBD2 (6 bases). Trimming stripped 2 bases from V and 6 bases from J, with 12 bases between. The CDR3 loop spans 14 amino acids. From germline, CDR1 is SGHNT and CDR2 YYREEE (reference sequence). The CDR3 loop is CASSFVTSVNEQFF. In DNA form, the CDR3 reads TGTGCCAGCAGCTTCGTGACTAGTGTCAATGAGCAGTTCTTC.

This chain joins TRBV28 and TRBJ2-7, with 10 positions matching TRBD1. J lost 4 bases, V lost 4 bases, and 10 bases had no gene match. This CDR3 spans 16 amino acids. Germline lookup yields CDR1 MDHEN and CDR2 SYDVKM. CDR3 sequence reads: CASSCRPGQGKYEQYF. The CDR3 coding sequence is TGTGCCAGCAGTTGCAGACCGGGACAGGGGAAGTACGAGCAGTACTTC.

The chain links TRBV6-1 to TRBJ2-1; 10 bases match TRBD2. The CDR3 runs to 14 residues. V shed 8 bases, J shed 5 bases, and the junction held 6 bases outside the gene matches. Germline CDR1 reads MNHNS; CDR2 reads SASEGT. The CDR3 DNA sequence: TGTGCCAGCGTCGATAGCGGGGGGAACAATGAGCAGTTCTTC. It specifies CASVDSGGNNEQFF.

The chain carries TRBV13 and TRBJ2-5, with TRBD2 matching 8 bases. The DNA matches TRBJ2-7 better at its end, which makes the J call doubtful. From germline, CDR1 is PRHDT and CDR2 FYEKMQ (reference sequence). This CDR3 is 14 amino acids long. The CDR3 is CASATSGSSYEQYF. DNA for the CDR3: TGTGCCAGCGCTACTAGCGGAAGCTCCTACGAGCAGTACTTC.

The sample holds a few counts of this clone. The rearrangement links TRBV6-6 to TRBJ2-3; unclear D gene. This CDR3 is 12 amino acids long. Germline assignment: CDR1 MNHNY and CDR2 SVGAGI (reference sequence). Between the trimmed V and J ends, which lost 6 bases and 6 bases, there was a span of 10 bases. CDR3 nucleotides: TGTGCCAGCAGCTGCGACGGGGATACGCAGTATTTT. Amino acid sequence: CASSCDGDTQYF.

The V gene is TRBV10-2, the J gene TRBJ2-6, with 9 nucleotides matching TRBD1. This CDR3 contains 17 residues. Germline assignment: CDR1 WSHSY and CDR2 SAAADI. Trimming removed 8 bases from V and 0 bases from J; junction bases left unmatched: 8. CDR3 sequence (DNA): TGCGCCAGCGCGGACAGGGGCCCTCGCTCTGGGGCCAACGTCCTGACTTTC. This translates into CASADRGPRSGANVLTF.

The V and J genes are TRBV5-5 and TRBJ1-2, with 7 bases lining up with TRBD1. Germline CDR1 SGHKS, CDR2 YYEKEE (reference sequence). V shed 0 bases, J shed 7 bases, and the junction held 9 bases outside the gene matches. The CDR3 is 15 residues long. The CDR3 sequence is CASSLATDREIGYTF. DNA of the CDR3: TGTGCCAGCAGCTTGGCGACCGACAGGGAAATTGGCTACACCTTC. The whole variable domain, filled in from reference TRBV5-5 and TRBJ1-2, reads DAGVTQSPTHLIKTRGQQVTLRCSPISGHKSVSWYQQVLGQGPQFIFQYYEKEERGRGNFPDRFSARQFPNYSSELNVNALLLGDSALYLCASSLATDREIGYTFGSGTRLTVV.